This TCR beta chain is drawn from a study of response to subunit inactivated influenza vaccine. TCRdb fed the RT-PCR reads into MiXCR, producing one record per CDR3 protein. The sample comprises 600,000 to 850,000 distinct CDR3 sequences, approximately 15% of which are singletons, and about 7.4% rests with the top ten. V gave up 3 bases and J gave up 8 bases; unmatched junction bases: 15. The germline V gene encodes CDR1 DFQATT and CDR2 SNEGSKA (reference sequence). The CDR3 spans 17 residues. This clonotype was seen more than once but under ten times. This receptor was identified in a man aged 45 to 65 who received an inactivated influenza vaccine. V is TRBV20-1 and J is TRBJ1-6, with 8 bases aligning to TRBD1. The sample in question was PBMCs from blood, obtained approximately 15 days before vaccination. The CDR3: CSARLNPGQGADSPLHF. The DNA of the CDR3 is TGCAGTGCTAGGCTTAATCCCGGACAGGGCGCGGATTCACCCCTCCACTTT.